The T cell receptor beta chain under discussion was sequenced for a study of blood T cells in healthy people across ages. Together with a sample-barcoded 5' primer, a J-beta primer mix was included in a second PCR lasting about 7 to 11 cycles. In TCRdb, the 5' RACE reads were re-called with MiXCR into one record per CDR3 protein. Found here are under 700,000 distinct CDR3 sequences, nearly 25% of them singletons; the top ten hold 8.5% to 9.5%. CDR1 MNHEY and CDR2 SVGAGI come from the germline V gene. The CDR3 has 14 residues. Trimming shortened V by 0 bases and J by 1 base, and 6 bases separated the two germline ends. This sample was shared with a second study, whose subject was T cells of mothers and their children.

The rearrangement joins TRBV6-5 to TRBJ2-5; D unclear. This receptor was identified in a boy aged 5-17 years in good health. The sequencing input was blood. The DNA of the CDR3 is TGTGCCAGCAGTTACTCGTTCCGCCAAGAGACCCAGTACTTC. Its protein product is CASSYSFRQETQYF.